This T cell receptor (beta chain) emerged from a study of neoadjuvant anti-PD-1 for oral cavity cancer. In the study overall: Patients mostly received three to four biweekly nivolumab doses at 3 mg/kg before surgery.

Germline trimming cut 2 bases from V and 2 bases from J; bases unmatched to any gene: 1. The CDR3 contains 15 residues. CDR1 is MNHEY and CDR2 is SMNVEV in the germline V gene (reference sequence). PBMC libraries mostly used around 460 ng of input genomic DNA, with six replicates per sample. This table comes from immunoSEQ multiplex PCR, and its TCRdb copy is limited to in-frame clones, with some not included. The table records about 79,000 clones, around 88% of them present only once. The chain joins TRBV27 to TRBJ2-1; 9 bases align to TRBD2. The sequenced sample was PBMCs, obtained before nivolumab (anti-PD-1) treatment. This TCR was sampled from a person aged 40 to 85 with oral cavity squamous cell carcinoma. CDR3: CASSLLAGTYNEQFF. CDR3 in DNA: TGTGCCAGCAGTTTACTAGCGGGGACCTACAATGAGCAGTTCTTC.